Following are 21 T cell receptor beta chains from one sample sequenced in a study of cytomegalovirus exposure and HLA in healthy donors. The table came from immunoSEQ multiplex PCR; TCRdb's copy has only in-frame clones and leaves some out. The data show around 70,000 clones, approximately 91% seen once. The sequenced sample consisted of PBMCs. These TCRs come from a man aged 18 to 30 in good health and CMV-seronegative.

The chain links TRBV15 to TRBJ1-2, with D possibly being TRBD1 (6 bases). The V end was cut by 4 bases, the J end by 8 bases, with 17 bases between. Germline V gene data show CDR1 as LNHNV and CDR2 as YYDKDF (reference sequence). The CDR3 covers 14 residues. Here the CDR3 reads CATSIPEGVKGYTF. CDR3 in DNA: TGTGCCACCAGCATTCCAGAGGGGGTGAAAGGCTACACCTTC. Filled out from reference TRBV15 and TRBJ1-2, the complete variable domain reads DAMVIQNPRYQVTQFGKPVTLSCSQTLNHNVMYWYQQKSSQAPKLLFHYYDKDFNNEADTPDNFQSRRPNTSFCFLDIRSPGLGDTAMYLCATSIPEGVKGYTFGSGTRLTVV.

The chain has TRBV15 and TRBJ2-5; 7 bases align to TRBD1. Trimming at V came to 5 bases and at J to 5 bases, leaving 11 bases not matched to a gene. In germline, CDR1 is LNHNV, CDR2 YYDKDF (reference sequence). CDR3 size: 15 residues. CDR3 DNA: TGTGCCACCAGCGGAAACAGGGGTTTGGTTGAGACCCAGTACTTC. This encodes CATSGNRGLVETQYF.

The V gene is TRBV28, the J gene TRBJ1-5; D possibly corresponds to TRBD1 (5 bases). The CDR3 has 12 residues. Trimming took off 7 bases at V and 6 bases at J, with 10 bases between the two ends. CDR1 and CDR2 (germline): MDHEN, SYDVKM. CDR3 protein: CASIRVGQPQHF. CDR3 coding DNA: TGTGCCAGCATCAGGGTGGGTCAGCCCCAGCATTTT.

The CDR3, as DNA: TGTGCCAGCAGCTTACTTGCCAGCTACAATGAGCAGTTCTTC. Protein sequence: CASSLLASYNEQFF. The chain carries TRBV7-3 and TRBJ2-1, with D unresolved. This CDR3 region has 14 residues. V shed 2 bases and J shed 3 bases, with 8 bases lying between them. Germline-derived CDR1 and CDR2 are SGHTA and FQGTGA.

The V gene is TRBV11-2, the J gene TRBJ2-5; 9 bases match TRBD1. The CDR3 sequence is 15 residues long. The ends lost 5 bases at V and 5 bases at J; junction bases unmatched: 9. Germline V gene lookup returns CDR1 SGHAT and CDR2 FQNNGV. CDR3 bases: TGTGCCAGCAGCCCGGGGACAGGGTTCGTCGAGACCCAGTACTTC. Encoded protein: CASSPGTGFVETQYF.

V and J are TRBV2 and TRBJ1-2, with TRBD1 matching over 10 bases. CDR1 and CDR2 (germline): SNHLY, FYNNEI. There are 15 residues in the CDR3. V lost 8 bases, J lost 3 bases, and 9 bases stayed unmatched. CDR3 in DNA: TGTGCCAGCGGCTCGACAGGGGGCGCACACTATGGCTACACCTTC. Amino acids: CASGSTGGAHYGYTF.

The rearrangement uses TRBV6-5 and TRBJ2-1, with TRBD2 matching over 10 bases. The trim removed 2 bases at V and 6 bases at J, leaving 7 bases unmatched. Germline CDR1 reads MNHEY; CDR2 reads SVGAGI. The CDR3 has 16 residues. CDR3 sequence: CASSYQEPSGSNEQFF. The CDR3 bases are TGTGCCAGCAGTTACCAGGAACCTAGCGGGAGCAATGAGCAGTTCTTC.

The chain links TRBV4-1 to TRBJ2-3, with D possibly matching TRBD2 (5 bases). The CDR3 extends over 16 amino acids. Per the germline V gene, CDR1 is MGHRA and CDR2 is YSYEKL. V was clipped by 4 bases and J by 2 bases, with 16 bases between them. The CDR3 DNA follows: TGCGCCAGCAGCCGTACTCCAGCGGATCCCACAGATACGCAGTATTTT. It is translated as CASSRTPADPTDTQYF.

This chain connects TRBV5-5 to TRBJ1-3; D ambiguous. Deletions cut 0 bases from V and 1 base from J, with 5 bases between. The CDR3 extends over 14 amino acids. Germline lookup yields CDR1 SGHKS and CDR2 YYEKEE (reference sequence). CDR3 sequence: CASSLGPSGNTIYF. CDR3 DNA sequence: TGTGCCAGCAGCTTGGGTCCTTCTGGAAACACCATATATTTT.

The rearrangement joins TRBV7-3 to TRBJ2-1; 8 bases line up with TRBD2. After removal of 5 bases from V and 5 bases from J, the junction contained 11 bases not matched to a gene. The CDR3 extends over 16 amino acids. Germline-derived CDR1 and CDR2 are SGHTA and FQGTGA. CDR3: CASSPGVGLEDNEQFF. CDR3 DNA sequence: TGTGCCAGCAGCCCGGGTGTGGGACTAGAAGACAATGAGCAGTTCTTC. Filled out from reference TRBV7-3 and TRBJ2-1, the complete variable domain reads GAGVSQTPSNKVTEKGKYVELRCDPISGHTALYWYRQSLGQGPEFLIYFQGTGAADDSGLPNDRFFAVRPEGSVSTLKIQRTERGDSAVYLCASSPGVGLEDNEQFFGPGTRLTVL.

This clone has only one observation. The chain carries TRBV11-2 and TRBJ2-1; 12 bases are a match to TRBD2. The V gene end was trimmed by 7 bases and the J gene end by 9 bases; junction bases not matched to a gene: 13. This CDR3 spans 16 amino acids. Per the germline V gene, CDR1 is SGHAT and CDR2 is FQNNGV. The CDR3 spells CASTTPSGRGESEQFF. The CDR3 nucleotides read TGTGCCAGCACCACCCCTAGCGGGAGGGGGGAAAGTGAGCAGTTCTTC.

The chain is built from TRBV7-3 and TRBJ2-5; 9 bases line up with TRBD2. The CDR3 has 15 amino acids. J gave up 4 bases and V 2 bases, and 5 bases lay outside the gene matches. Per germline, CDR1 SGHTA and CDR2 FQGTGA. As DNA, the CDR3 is TGTGCCAGCAGCTTAGCGGGAGGGGGGGGAGAGACCCAGTACTTC. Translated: CASSLAGGGGETQYF.

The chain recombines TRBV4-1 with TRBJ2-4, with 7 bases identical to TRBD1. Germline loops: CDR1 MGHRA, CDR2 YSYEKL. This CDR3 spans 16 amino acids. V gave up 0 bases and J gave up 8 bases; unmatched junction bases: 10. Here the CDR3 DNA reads TGCGCCAGCAGCCAAGAAAGAAGGGGGCGCGGAGACATTCAGTACTTC. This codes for CASSQERRGRGDIQYF.

The CDR3 nucleotides read TGTGCCAGCAGCCCCCCAGGGGCGCCCTACAATGAGCAGTTCTTC. This codes for CASSPPGAPYNEQFF. The chain joins TRBV7-2 to TRBJ2-1; the D gene is possibly TRBD1 (6 bases). Trimming stripped 5 bases from V and 2 bases from J, with 13 bases between. Germline lookup yields CDR1 SGHTA and CDR2 FQGNSA. The CDR3 is 15 residues long.

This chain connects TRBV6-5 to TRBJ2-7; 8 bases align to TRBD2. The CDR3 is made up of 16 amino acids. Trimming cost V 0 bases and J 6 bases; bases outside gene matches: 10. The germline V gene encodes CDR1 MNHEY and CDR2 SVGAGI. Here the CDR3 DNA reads TGTGCCAGCAGTTACTCGAGCTCGGGAGGGCCGGGCGAGCAGTACTTC. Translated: CASSYSSSGGPGEQYF.

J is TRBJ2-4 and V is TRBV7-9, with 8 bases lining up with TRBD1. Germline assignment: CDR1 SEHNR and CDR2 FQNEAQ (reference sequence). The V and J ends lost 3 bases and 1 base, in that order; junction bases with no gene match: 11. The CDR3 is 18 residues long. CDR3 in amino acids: CASSLGARGREAKNIQYF. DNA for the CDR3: TGTGCCAGCAGCTTGGGAGCCAGGGGGCGAGAGGCCAAAAACATTCAGTACTTC.

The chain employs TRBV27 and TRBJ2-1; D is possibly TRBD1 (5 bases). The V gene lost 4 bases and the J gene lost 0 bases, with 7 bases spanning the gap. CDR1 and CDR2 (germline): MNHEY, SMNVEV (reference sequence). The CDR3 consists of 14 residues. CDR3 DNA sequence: TGTGCCAGCAGTTGGGGCGACTCCTACAATGAGCAGTTCTTC. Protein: CASSWGDSYNEQFF.

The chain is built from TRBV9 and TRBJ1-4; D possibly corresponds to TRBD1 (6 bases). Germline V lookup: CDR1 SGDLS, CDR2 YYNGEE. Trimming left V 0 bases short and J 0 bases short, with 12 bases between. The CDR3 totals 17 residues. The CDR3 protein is CASSVGQGRATNEKLFF. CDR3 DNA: TGTGCCAGCAGCGTAGGGCAGGGGCGTGCAACTAATGAAAAACTGTTTTTT.

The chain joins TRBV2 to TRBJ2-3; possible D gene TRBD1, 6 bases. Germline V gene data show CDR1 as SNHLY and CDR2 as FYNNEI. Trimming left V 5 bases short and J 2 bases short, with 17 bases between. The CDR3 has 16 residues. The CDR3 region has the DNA TGTGCCAGCAGTCCGAATCCGGGACAAAACACAGATACGCAGTATTTT. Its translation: CASSPNPGQNTDTQYF. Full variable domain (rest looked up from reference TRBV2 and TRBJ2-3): EPEVTQTPSHQVTQMGQEVILRCVPISNHLYFYWYRQILGQKVEFLVSFYNNEISEKSEIFDDQFSVERPDGSNFTLKIRSTKLEDSAMYFCASSPNPGQNTDTQYFGPGTRLTVL.

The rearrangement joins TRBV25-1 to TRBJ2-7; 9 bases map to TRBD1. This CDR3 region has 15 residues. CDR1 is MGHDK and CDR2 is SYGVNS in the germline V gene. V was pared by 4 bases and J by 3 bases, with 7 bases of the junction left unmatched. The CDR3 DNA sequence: TGTGCCAGCAGTGCGCCGGGACAGGGACTCTACGAGCAGTACTTC. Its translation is CASSAPGQGLYEQYF.

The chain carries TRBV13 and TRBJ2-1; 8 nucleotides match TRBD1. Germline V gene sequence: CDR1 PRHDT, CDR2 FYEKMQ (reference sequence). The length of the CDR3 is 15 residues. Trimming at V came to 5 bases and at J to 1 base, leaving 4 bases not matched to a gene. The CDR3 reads CASSHRGSSYNEQFF. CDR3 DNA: TGTGCCAGCAGCCACAGGGGGAGTTCCTACAATGAGCAGTTCTTC.